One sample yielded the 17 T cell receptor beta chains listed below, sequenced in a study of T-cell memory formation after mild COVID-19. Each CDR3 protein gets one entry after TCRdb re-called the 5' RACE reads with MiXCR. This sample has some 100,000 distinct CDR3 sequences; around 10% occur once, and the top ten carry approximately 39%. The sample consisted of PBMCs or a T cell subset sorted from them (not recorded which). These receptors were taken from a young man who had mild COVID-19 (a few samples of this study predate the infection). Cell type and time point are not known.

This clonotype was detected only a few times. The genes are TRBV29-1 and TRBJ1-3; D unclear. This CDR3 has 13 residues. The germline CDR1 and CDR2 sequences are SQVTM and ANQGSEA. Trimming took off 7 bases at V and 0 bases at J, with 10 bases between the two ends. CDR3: CSAGGGSGNTIYF. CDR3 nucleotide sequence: TGCAGCGCTGGCGGAGGCTCTGGAAACACCATATATTTT.

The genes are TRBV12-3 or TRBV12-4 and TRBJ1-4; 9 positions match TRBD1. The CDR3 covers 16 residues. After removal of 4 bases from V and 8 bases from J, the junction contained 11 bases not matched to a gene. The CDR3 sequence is CASSSGTGQLAEKLFF. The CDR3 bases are TGTGCCAGCAGTTCTGGGACAGGGCAGCTTGCGGAAAAACTGTTTTTT.

In nucleotides, the CDR3 is TGCGCCAGCAGCCAGGGGGACAGCCTCGCATGGGATGGCTACACCTTC. Residues: CASSQGDSLAWDGYTF. The chain employs TRBV4-1 and TRBJ1-2; 7 nucleotides line up with TRBD1. V dropped 3 bases and J dropped 6; count of bases not matched to a gene: 13. Germline CDR1 and CDR2: MGHRA and YSYEKL. The CDR3 has 16 amino acids.

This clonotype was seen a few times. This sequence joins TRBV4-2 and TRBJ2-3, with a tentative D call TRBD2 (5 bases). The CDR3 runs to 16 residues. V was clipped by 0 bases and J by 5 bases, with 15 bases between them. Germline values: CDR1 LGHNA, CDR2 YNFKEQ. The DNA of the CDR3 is TGTGCCAGCAGCCAAGATGAGCGGAGGACGGTAGATACGCAGTATTTT. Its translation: CASSQDERRTVDTQYF.

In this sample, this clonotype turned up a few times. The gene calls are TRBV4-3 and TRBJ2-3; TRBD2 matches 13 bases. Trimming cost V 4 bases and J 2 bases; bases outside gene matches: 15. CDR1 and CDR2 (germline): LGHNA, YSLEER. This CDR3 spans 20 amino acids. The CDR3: CASSPSGTSGIPGATDTQYF. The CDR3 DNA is TGCGCCAGCAGCCCCTCCGGGACTAGCGGGATCCCCGGGGCCACAGATACGCAGTATTTT.

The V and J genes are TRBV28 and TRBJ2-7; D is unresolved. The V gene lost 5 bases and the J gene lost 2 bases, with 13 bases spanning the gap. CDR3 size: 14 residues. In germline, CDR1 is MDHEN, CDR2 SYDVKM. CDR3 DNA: TGTGCCAGCAGTCCCCTGGTCACCCCCTACGAGCAGTACTTC. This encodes CASSPLVTPYEQYF.

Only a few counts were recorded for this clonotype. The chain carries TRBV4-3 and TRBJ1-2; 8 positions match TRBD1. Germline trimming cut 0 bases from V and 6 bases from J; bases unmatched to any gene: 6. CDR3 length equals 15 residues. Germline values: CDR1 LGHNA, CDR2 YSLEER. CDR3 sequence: CASSQEQQGGNGYTF. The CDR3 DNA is TGCGCCAGCAGCCAAGAGCAACAGGGGGGAAATGGCTACACCTTC.

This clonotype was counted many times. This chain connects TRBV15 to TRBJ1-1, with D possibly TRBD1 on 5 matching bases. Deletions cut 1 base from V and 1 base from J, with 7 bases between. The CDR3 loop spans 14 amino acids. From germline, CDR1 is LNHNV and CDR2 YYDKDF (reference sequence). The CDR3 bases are TGTGCCACCAGCAGAGGAGGGGCGAACACTGAAGCTTTCTTT. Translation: CATSRGGANTEAFF.

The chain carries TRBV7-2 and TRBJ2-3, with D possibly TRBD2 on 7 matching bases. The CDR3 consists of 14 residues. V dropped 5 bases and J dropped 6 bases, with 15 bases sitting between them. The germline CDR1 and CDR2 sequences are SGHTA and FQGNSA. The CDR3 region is CASSRYGGPDTQYF. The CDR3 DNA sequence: TGTGCCAGCAGCCGGTACGGGGGGCCCGATACGCAGTATTTT. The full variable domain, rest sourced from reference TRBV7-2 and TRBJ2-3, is GAGVSQSPSNKVTEKGKDVELRCDPISGHTALYWYRQSLGQGLEFLIYFQGNSAPDKSGLPSDRFSAERTGGSVSTLTIQRTQQEDSAVYLCASSRYGGPDTQYFGPGTRLTVL.

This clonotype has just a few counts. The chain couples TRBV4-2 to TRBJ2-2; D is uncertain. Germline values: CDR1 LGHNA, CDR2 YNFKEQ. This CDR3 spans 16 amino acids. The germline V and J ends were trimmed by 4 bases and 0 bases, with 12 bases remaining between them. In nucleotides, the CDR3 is TGTGCCAGCAGCCCCTTAGGAGATGCGAACACCGGGGAGCTGTTTTTT. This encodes CASSPLGDANTGELFF.

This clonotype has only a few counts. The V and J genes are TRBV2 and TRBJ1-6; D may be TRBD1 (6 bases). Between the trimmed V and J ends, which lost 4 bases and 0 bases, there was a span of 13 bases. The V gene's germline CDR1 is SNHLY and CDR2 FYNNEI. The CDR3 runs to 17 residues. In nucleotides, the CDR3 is TGTGCCAGCAGTGTCCTCAGGGGCAACTCCTATAATTCACCCCTCCACTTT. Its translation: CASSVLRGNSYNSPLHF.

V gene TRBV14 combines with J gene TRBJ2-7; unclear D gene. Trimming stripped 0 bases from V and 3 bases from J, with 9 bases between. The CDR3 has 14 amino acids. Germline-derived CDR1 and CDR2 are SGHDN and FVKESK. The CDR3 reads CASSQDLTVYEQYF. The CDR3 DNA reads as TGTGCCAGCAGCCAAGATTTAACAGTCTACGAGCAGTACTTC.

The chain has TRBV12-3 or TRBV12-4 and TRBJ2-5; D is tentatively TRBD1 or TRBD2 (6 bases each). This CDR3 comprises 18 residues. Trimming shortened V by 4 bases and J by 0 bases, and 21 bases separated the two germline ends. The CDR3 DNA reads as TGTGCCAGCAGTTCAAGGGCCCTAGGGGGGCCGTACCAAGAGACCCAGTACTTC. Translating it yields CASSSRALGGPYQETQYF.

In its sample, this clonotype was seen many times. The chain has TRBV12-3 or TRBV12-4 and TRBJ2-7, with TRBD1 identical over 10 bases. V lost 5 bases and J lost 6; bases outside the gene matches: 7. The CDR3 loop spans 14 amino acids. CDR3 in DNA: TGTGCCAGCAGTGCCCCGGGACAGGGGCTCGAGCAGTACTTC. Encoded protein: CASSAPGQGLEQYF.

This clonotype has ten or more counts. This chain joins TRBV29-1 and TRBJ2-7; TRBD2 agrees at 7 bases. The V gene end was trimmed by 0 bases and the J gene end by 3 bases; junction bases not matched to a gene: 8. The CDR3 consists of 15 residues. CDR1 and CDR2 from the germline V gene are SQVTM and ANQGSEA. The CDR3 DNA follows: TGCAGCGTTGAAGACGGGAGGAAGGCCAACTACGAGCAGTACTTC. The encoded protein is CSVEDGRKANYEQYF.

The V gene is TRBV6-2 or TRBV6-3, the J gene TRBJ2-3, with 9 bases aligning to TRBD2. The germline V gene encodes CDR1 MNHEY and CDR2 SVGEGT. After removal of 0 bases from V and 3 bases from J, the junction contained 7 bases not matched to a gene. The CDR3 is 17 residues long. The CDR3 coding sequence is TGTGCCAGCAGTTACTCGAGTATGGCGGGGGGGACAGATACGCAGTATTTT. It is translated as CASSYSSMAGGTDTQYF.

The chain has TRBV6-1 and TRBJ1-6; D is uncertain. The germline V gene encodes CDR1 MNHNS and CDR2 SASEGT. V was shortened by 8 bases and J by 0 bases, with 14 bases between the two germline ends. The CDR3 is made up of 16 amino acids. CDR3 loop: CASDPSAGSYNSPLHF. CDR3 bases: TGTGCCAGCGACCCATCGGCAGGCTCCTATAATTCACCCCTCCACTTT.